Listed below are T cell receptor beta chains from one sample, sequenced in a study of cytotoxic CD8 clonotypes in ibrutinib-treated CLL. This table comes from immunoSEQ multiplex PCR, and its TCRdb copy is limited to in-frame clones, with some not included. The sample carries roughly 23,000 clones, approximately 81% recorded once. The material was PBMCs, obtained before ibrutinib treatment. The receptors come from a human donor with chronic lymphocytic leukemia. Each CDR3 is given with its conserved first and last residue. Each record gives: clone size, V gene, D gene, J gene, CDR3 protein, CDR3 DNA. A D gene is named only where the DNA matches it firmly. Expanded clones are given a class, and other clones once, few, many or no size at all.

>-|TRBV5-5|TRBD1|TRBJ2-1
CASSLAMGQGVEQFF
TGTGCCAGCAGCTTGGCCATGGGACAGGGAGTAGAGCAGTTCTTC
>few|TRBV7-6|-|TRBJ2-4
CASSLGALRGEKNIQYF
TGTGCCAGCAGCTTAGGGGCCCTTCGCGGGGAGAAAAACATTCAGTACTTC
>-|TRBV5-4|TRBD2|TRBJ2-7
CASSRAGTSGFIF
TGTGCCAGCAGCCGCGCCGGGACTAGCGGGTTCATCTTC
>few|TRBV28|-|TRBJ1-3
CASSRNTIYF
TGTGCCAGCAGCCGAAACACCATATATTTT
>-|TRBV19|-|TRBJ2-7
CASSIAGADEQYF
TGTGCCAGTAGTATAGCGGGAGCGGACGAGCAGTACTTC
>-|TRBV5-1|-|TRBJ2-2
CASSLNTVNTGELFF
TGCGCCAGCAGCTTGAATACAGTAAACACCGGGGAGCTGTTTTTT
>-|TRBV10-3|TRBD1|TRBJ2-5
CAISVTGETQYF
TGTGCCATCAGTGTGACAGGGGAGACCCAGTACTTC
>few|TRBV11-2|TRBD2|TRBJ2-5
CASSLDFGRLQETQYF
TGTGCCAGCAGCTTAGACTTCGGGAGGCTCCAAGAGACCCAGTACTTC
>-|TRBV5-1|TRBD2|TRBJ2-5
CASSPGGREGETQYF
TGCGCCAGCAGCCCGGGGGGGCGGGAAGGTGAGACCCAGTACTTC
>-|TRBV6-5|-|TRBJ2-1
CASSYSNGPLGNEQFF
TGTGCCAGCAGTTACTCGAATGGGCCGTTGGGGAATGAGCAGTTCTTC
>few|TRBV28|-|TRBJ2-7
CATGNGAYEQYF
TGTGCCACCGGGAACGGCGCCTACGAGCAGTACTTC
>-|TRBV11-3|TRBD2|TRBJ2-1
CASSHGLAGGGEQFF
TGTGCCAGCAGCCACGGACTAGCGGGAGGCGGGGAGCAGTTCTTC
>-|TRBV6-1|TRBD2|TRBJ2-3
CASSELAGGLTDTQYF
TGTGCCAGCAGTGAGTTAGCGGGAGGCCTCACAGATACGCAGTATTTT
>-|TRBV2|-|TRBJ2-3
CASRPISSDTQYF
TGTGCCAGCAGACCCATTAGCTCAGATACGCAGTATTTT
>-|TRBV2|-|TRBJ2-3
CASSERAAGWSTDTQYF
TGTGCCAGCAGTGAGCGAGCAGCGGGCTGGTCCACAGATACGCAGTATTTT
>-|TRBV5-4|-|TRBJ2-7
CASSFGGEQYF
TGTGCCAGCAGCTTCGGCGGCGAGCAGTACTTC
>-|TRBV5-6|TRBD1|TRBJ1-5
CASSSMDRDLQPQHF
TGTGCCAGCAGCTCAATGGACAGGGATCTTCAGCCCCAGCATTTT
>-|TRBV29-1|-|TRBJ2-7
CSVVGISYEQYF
TGCAGCGTCGTAGGGATCTCCTACGAGCAGTACTTC
>once|TRBV2|-|TRBJ2-7
CASSLRYEQYF
TGTGCCAGCAGTCTTCGCTACGAGCAGTACTTC
>-|TRBV6-6|TRBD1|TRBJ2-5
CASSYRTGDTETQYF
TGTGCCAGCAGTTATAGGACAGGGGATACAGAGACCCAGTACTTC
>few|TRBV19|TRBD2|TRBJ2-3
CASSTRTSGISDTQYF
TGTGCCAGTAGTACACGGACTAGCGGGATTTCAGATACGCAGTATTTT
>-|TRBV10-3|-|TRBJ2-1
CAIRNGSVNEQFF
TGTGCCATCAGGAACGGGAGTGTAAATGAGCAGTTCTTC
>few|TRBV30|TRBD1|TRBJ2-7
CAWSVWGQGSYEQYF
TGTGCCTGGAGTGTTTGGGGACAGGGCTCCTACGAGCAGTACTTC
>-|TRBV5-3|-|TRBJ2-4
CARSRRQNIQYF
TGTGCCAGAAGCCGACGACAAAACATTCAGTACTTC
>-|TRBV11-2|TRBD1|TRBJ1-1
CASSLDQGDRSTEAFF
TGTGCCAGCAGCTTAGACCAGGGGGACCGGAGCACTGAAGCTTTCTTT
>-|TRBV5-4|-|TRBJ2-1
CASSAHSRDEQFF
TGTGCCAGCAGCGCTCATTCCAGGGATGAGCAGTTCTTC
>-|TRBV6-5|-|TRBJ1-5
CASSPVSSNQPQHF
TGTGCCAGCAGCCCCGTCAGTAGCAATCAGCCCCAGCATTTT
>-|TRBV19|-|TRBJ1-4
CASTAGPNLGKLFF
TGTGCCAGTACGGCGGGTCCCAACCTTGGGAAACTGTTTTTT
>-|TRBV6-1|-|TRBJ2-7
CASSEASGVPYEQYF
TGTGCCAGCAGTGAAGCGTCAGGAGTTCCCTACGAGCAGTACTTC
>-|TRBV6-5|TRBD1|TRBJ1-3
CASSYGQGPGNTIYF
TGTGCCAGCAGTTACGGACAGGGTCCAGGAAACACCATATATTTT
>-|TRBV7-2|-|TRBJ2-7
CASSTAGTGQNEQYF
TGTGCCAGCAGCACAGCCGGGACTGGCCAGAACGAGCAGTACTTC
>once|TRBV4-1|-|TRBJ2-7
CASSQVGSSYEQYF
TGCGCCAGCAGCCAGGTCGGGAGCTCCTACGAGCAGTACTTC
>-|TRBV4-1|TRBD2|TRBJ2-5
CASSQGGGTSAQETQYF
TGCGCCAGCAGCCAAGGGGGCGGGACTAGCGCCCAAGAGACCCAGTACTTC
>-|TRBV10-3|TRBD1|TRBJ2-5
CAIREGQGLETQYF
TGTGCCATCAGGGAGGGACAGGGGCTGGAGACCCAGTACTTC
>-|TRBV5-1|-|TRBJ2-7
CASSSLGVGLLSYEQYF
TGCGCCAGCAGTTCACTGGGGGTGGGTTTACTCTCCTACGAGCAGTACTTC
>once|TRBV7-9|TRBD1|TRBJ1-1
CASSPGDRGMNTEAFF
TGTGCCAGCAGCCCCGGGGACAGGGGGATGAACACTGAAGCTTTCTTT
>-|TRBV7-2|-|TRBJ2-1
CASSFRSPSSYNEQFF
TGTGCCAGCAGCTTTAGGTCACCCAGCTCCTACAATGAGCAGTTCTTC
>-|TRBV28|-|TRBJ2-7
CASSLGVGSGPYEQYF
TGTGCCAGCAGTTTGGGGGTCGGGAGCGGGCCCTACGAGCAGTACTTC
>few|TRBV19|TRBD1|TRBJ1-5
CASSDRDSHQPQHF
TGTGCCAGTAGTGACCGGGACAGCCATCAGCCCCAGCATTTT
>-|TRBV28|TRBD1|TRBJ1-5
CASSRAGTGLGNQPQHF
TGTGCCAGCAGTCGTGCCGGGACAGGGCTTGGCAATCAGCCCCAGCATTTT
>few|TRBV6-1|-|TRBJ1-5
CASIPQGSNQPQHF
TGTGCCAGCATTCCCCAGGGGAGCAATCAGCCCCAGCATTTT
>-|TRBV7-8|-|TRBJ2-1
CASSLAENEFF
TGTGCCAGCAGCTTAGCCGAGAATGAGTTCTTC
>-|TRBV20-1|-|TRBJ1-2
CSPRGSGGTF
TGCAGTCCCCGAGGGTCAGGAGGTACCTTC
>once|TRBV30|-|TRBJ1-2
CAWSATDRWDRGYTF
TGTGCCTGGAGTGCAACGGACAGATGGGATCGCGGCTACACCTTC